The clone carrying this TCR beta chain was found once. Its target is unknown. Trimming removed 4 bases from V and 4 bases from J; junction bases left unmatched: 6. Germline values: CDR1 SEHNR, CDR2 FQNEAQ (reference sequence). The CDR3 totals 14 residues. This sample was included in a study of cytomegalovirus exposure and HLA in healthy donors. Use of 60 Vbeta and 13 Jbeta primers characterized the PCR. The assay was immunoSEQ multiplex PCR, and TCRdb's table has in-frame clones only and misses some. The sample carries 170,000 or so clones, 75% to 80% recorded once. Points from the study as a whole: Later genetic work tied a missense DCLRE1C variant to beta-chain V and J trimming. The authors later found most CMV-associated TCR beta chains appeared HLA-restricted. Being productive about 87% or about 30% of the time was typical of most TCR beta V segments in an earlier analysis.

The material sequenced was PBMCs. The origin of this receptor is a woman aged 35 to 49 in good health and CMV-seronegative. This chain uses TRBV7-9 with TRBJ2-7; TRBD2 matches at 8 bases. The CDR3: CASSSGTSFYEQYF. For the CDR3, the DNA is TGTGCCAGCAGCTCCGGGACTAGTTTTTACGAGCAGTACTTC. Full variable domain (remainder filled in from reference TRBV7-9 and TRBJ2-7): DTGVSQNPRHKITKRGQNVTFRCDPISEHNRLYWYRQTLGQGPEFLTYFQNEAQLEKSRLLSDRFSAERPKGSFSTLEIQRTEQGDSAMYLCASSSGTSFYEQYFGPGTRLTVT.